The source of this T cell receptor beta chain is a study of T cell responses to AZD1222 COVID-19 vaccine. Study background: Second-dose intervals near 4 or 12 weeks were combined. Overall study results and limits: The study identified only five to seven AZD1222 recipients as seropositive at baseline. Sampling that yielded the repertoires occurred only after the peak T cell response.

V gave up 1 base and J gave up 0 bases; unmatched junction bases: 11. The CDR3 is 19 residues long. CDR1 SGHDN and CDR2 FVKESK come from the germline V gene. A word on this clone: Antigen unknown.

TCRdb keeps only in-frame clones here, not all; method: immunoSEQ multiplex PCR. The sample gives roughly 150,000 clones, about 91% of which show up once; around 2.3% is in the top ten. This chain joins TRBV14 and TRBJ1-2; 10 bases agree with TRBD1. The sample in question was peripheral blood, obtained on day 0 of AZD1222 vaccination. The TCR comes from an adult in good health. This CDR3 is CASSQVFSGQGIANYGYTF. The DNA of the CDR3 is TGTGCCAGCAGCCAAGTTTTTTCGGGACAGGGGATAGCTAACTATGGCTACACCTTC.